The 10 T cell receptor beta chains presented below share a single source sample, sequenced in a study of cytomegalovirus exposure and HLA in healthy donors. Primers for the PCR totalled 60 Vbeta and 13 Jbeta. The data were produced by immunoSEQ multiplex PCR, yet TCRdb's version contains in-frame clones alone and is incomplete. Found here are about 140,000 clones, 73% of them singletons; the top ten hold 1% to 1.5%. What was sequenced was PBMCs. These receptors were obtained from a woman in her 40s in good health and CMV-seronegative.

V and J are TRBV5-1 and TRBJ2-1, with 9 bases that match TRBD2. V trimming: 4 bases; J trimming: 5 bases; junction bases outside the gene matches: 10. Germline-derived CDR1 and CDR2 are SGHRS and YFSETQ. The CDR3 runs 16 residues. CDR3 DNA sequence: TGCGCCAGCAGCCCACGGACTAGCGCCACCCACAATGAGCAGTTCTTC. Translated: CASSPRTSATHNEQFF.

This clone was counted between two and nine times. The CDR3: CASSLAGQGSSGELFF. In nucleotides, the CDR3 is TGCGCCAGCAGCTTGGCCGGACAGGGAAGTTCAGGGGAGCTGTTTTTT. This chain uses TRBV5-1 with TRBJ2-2, with 8 positions matching TRBD1. The CDR3 loop spans 16 amino acids. Germline lookup yields CDR1 SGHRS and CDR2 YFSETQ. V was clipped by 0 bases and J by 8 bases; unmatched bases: 9.

This clone has more than one count but fewer than ten. This chain uses TRBV7-9 with TRBJ2-1; no clear D gene. Looked up from germline, CDR1 is SEHNR and CDR2 is FQNEAQ (reference sequence). V lost 4 bases and J 7 bases, leaving 5 bases between the germline ends. The CDR3 loop spans 11 amino acids. The CDR3 region is CASSSMNEQFF. The CDR3 coding sequence is TGTGCCAGCAGCTCTATGAATGAGCAGTTCTTC.

The rearrangement links TRBV27 to TRBJ1-6, with 8 bases identical to TRBD1. Germline values: CDR1 MNHEY, CDR2 SMNVEV (reference sequence). This CDR3 comprises 15 residues. V was clipped by 4 bases and J by 5 bases; unmatched bases: 4. This CDR3 reads CASSSTGGDNSPLHF. CDR3 sequence (DNA): TGTGCCAGCAGTTCAACAGGGGGGGATAATTCACCCCTCCACTTT.

The CDR3 loop is CASSGQGNNLYYGYTF. The CDR3 DNA is TGTGCCAGTAGCGGACAGGGAAACAACCTCTACTATGGCTACACCTTC. This sequence joins TRBV19 and TRBJ1-2; TRBD1 matches at 8 bases. With V trimmed by 6 bases and J by 3 bases, 12 bases remained unmatched. This CDR3 is built from 16 residues. The germline V gene encodes CDR1 LNHDA and CDR2 SQIVND (reference sequence).

This clone was detected only a few times. The V call is TRBV7-9, the J call TRBJ1-1; possible D gene TRBD1, 5 bases. Per germline, CDR1 SEHNR and CDR2 FQNEAQ (reference sequence). V shed 0 bases and J shed 11 bases, with 13 bases lying between them. The CDR3 runs to 13 residues. The CDR3 protein is CASSLAHDRKAFF. Here the CDR3 DNA reads TGTGCCAGCAGCTTAGCACATGACAGAAAGGCTTTCTTT.

This clone occurred a few times. The chain has TRBV6-5 and TRBJ1-1; possible D gene TRBD1, 5 bases. Germline values: CDR1 MNHEY, CDR2 SVGAGI. Trimming left V 4 bases short and J 1 base short, with 10 bases between. This CDR3 is 14 amino acids long. The CDR3 nucleotides read TGTGCCAGCAGTTCGGGGGGAGAGAACACTGAAGCTTTCTTT. This sequence encodes CASSSGGENTEAFF.

This clone was detected ten times or more. The chain combines TRBV4-2 with TRBJ1-1; D unresolved. The V gene lost 5 bases and the J gene lost 5 bases, with 12 bases spanning the gap. Germline CDR1 and CDR2: LGHNA and YNFKEQ. This CDR3 has 13 residues. This CDR3 is CASSEQPGTEAFF. For the CDR3, the DNA is TGTGCCAGCAGCGAACAGCCGGGAACTGAAGCTTTCTTT.

The chain recombines TRBV29-1 with TRBJ2-5, with D perhaps TRBD2 (6 bases). Germline CDR1 SQVTM, CDR2 ANQGSEA. There are 15 residues in the CDR3. With 4 bases removed from V and 4 bases from J, the gap between germline ends came to 19 bases. In DNA form, the CDR3 reads TGCAGCGTTGCGAAGGCGGGGTCTTCGGGAGAGACCCAGTACTTC. Translation gives CSVAKAGSSGETQYF.

This rearrangement joins TRBV5-1 to TRBJ1-6; TRBD1 matches at 8 bases. J gave up 5 bases and V 4 bases, and 5 bases lay outside the gene matches. Germline V lookup: CDR1 SGHRS, CDR2 YFSETQ. The length of the CDR3 is 15 residues. The CDR3 nucleotides read TGCGCCAGCAGCACAGGACAGGGCCATAATTCACCCCTCCACTTT. Amino acids: CASSTGQGHNSPLHF. The full variable domain, rest sourced from reference TRBV5-1 and TRBJ1-6, is KAGVTQTPRYLIKTRGQQVTLSCSPISGHRSVSWYQQTPGQGLQFLFEYFSETQRNKGNFPGRFSGRQFSNSRSEMNVSTLELGDSALYLCASSTGQGHNSPLHFGNGTRLTVT.